This T cell receptor (beta chain) originates from a study of blood T cells in healthy people across ages. Together with a sample-barcoded 5' primer, a J-beta primer mix was included in a second PCR lasting roughly 6 to 12 cycles. Every cDNA molecule carried a tag from a template-switch adaptor bearing 12 random nucleotides. Sequencing of every sample gave 2.5 million or more CDR3-containing paired-end reads. In TCRdb, the 5' RACE reads were re-called with MiXCR into one record per CDR3 protein. The table records roughly 700,000 distinct CDR3 sequences, 49% of them present only once. In this sample, this clonotype turned up a few times. V was clipped by 3 bases and J by 1 base, with 4 bases between them. This CDR3 region has 12 residues. Germline values: CDR1 LGHDT, CDR2 YNNKEL (reference sequence).

The TCR sequence derives from a woman aged 55-75 years in good health. V and J are TRBV3-1 and TRBJ2-7, with D unclear. The specimen was blood. This CDR3 is CASSHQSYEQYF. The CDR3 bases are TGTGCCAGCAGCCACCAGTCCTACGAGCAGTACTTC.